Listed here are 8 T cell receptor beta chains from one sample, sequenced in a study of blood T cells in healthy people across ages. It was with a sample-barcoded 5' primer and a J-beta primer mix that a second PCR of roughly 7 to 12 cycles was run. TCRdb passed the 5' RACE reads through MiXCR, listing each CDR3 protein once. The sample shows some 900,000 distinct CDR3 sequences, 45% to 50% of them seen only once. The source material was blood. Every receptor here comes from a man aged 25-40 years in good health.

The V gene is TRBV21-1, the J gene TRBJ1-2. TRBV21-1 is an annotated pseudogene. The CDR3 extends over 15 amino acids. The CDR3 spells CASSKDARPNYGYTF. CDR3 DNA: TGTGCCAGCAGCAAAGATGCCAGACCTAACTATGGCTACACCTTC.

This chain uses TRBV20-1 with TRBJ2-4, with 7 bases identical to TRBD1. This CDR3 is 14 amino acids long. V trimming: 5 bases; J trimming: 13 bases; junction bases outside the gene matches: 17. The germline CDR1 and CDR2 sequences are DFQATT and SNEGSKA (reference sequence). The CDR3 DNA reads as TGCAGTGCTTACAGGGGTGGGTCGGACAATGAGCAGTACTTC. It specifies CSAYRGGSDNEQYF.

The rearrangement links TRBV9 to TRBJ2-7; D perhaps matches TRBD1 (7 bases). The germline V gene has CDR1 SGDLS and CDR2 YYNGEE. This CDR3 contains 15 residues. The germline V and J ends were trimmed by 4 bases and 7 bases, with 21 bases remaining between them. The CDR3 region has the DNA TGTGCCAGCAGCCCCCGGCCAGGGGGGCTCAATGAGCAGTACTTC. Its translation is CASSPRPGGLNEQYF.

This clonotype was seen ten or more times. The rearrangement links TRBV29-1 to TRBJ1-2; D is perhaps TRBD1 (5 bases). The germline V gene has CDR1 SQVTM and CDR2 ANQGSEA. V was shortened by 4 bases and J by 5 bases, with 14 bases between the two germline ends. The CDR3 runs to 13 residues. CDR3 nucleotide sequence: TGCAGCGTTGGCGCCGGGACCGAATATGGCTACACCTTC. It codes for CSVGAGTEYGYTF. Full variable domain (remainder filled in from reference TRBV29-1 and TRBJ1-2): SAVISQKPSRDICQRGTSLTIQCQVDSQVTMMFWYRQQPGQSLTLIATANQGSEATYESGFVIDKFPISRPNLTFSTLTVSNMSPEDSSIYLCSVGAGTEYGYTFGSGTRLTVV.

This chain links TRBV12-3 or TRBV12-4 with TRBJ2-2; no definite D call. This CDR3 has 15 residues. The V and J ends lost 3 bases and 6 bases respectively, with 14 bases between them. This chain's CDR3 is CASSLPFPGPGELFF. CDR3 coding DNA: TGTGCCAGCAGTTTGCCCTTCCCGGGCCCCGGGGAGCTGTTTTTT.

The chain uses TRBV3-1 and TRBJ1-2, with D unresolved. Trimming took 1 base from V and 10 from J, leaving 16 bases between them. This CDR3 is 14 amino acids long. Per the germline V gene, CDR1 is LGHDT and CDR2 is YNNKEL (reference sequence). The CDR3 nucleotides are TGTGCCAGCAGCCAAGTCGCTACAAGCGGGAACTACACCTTC. Translating it yields CASSQVATSGNYTF.

The chain couples TRBV7-2 to TRBJ2-1, with 7 bases matching TRBD2. The V gene's germline CDR1 is SGHTA and CDR2 FQGNSA. The CDR3 has 16 residues. With V trimmed by 0 bases and J by 5 bases, 7 bases remained unmatched. The CDR3 sequence is CASSLAVFGGNNEQFF. CDR3 nucleotides: TGTGCCAGCAGCTTAGCCGTATTCGGGGGGAACAATGAGCAGTTCTTC.

V gene TRBV4-1 combines with J gene TRBJ2-3; 7 bases line up with TRBD2. Trimming at V came to 1 base and at J to 5 bases, leaving 6 bases not matched to a gene. Germline CDR1 MGHRA, CDR2 YSYEKL. CDR3 length: 15 amino acids. The CDR3 protein is CASSQVTSEGDTQYF. In nucleotides, the CDR3 is TGCGCCAGCAGCCAAGTTACTAGCGAGGGAGATACGCAGTATTTT.